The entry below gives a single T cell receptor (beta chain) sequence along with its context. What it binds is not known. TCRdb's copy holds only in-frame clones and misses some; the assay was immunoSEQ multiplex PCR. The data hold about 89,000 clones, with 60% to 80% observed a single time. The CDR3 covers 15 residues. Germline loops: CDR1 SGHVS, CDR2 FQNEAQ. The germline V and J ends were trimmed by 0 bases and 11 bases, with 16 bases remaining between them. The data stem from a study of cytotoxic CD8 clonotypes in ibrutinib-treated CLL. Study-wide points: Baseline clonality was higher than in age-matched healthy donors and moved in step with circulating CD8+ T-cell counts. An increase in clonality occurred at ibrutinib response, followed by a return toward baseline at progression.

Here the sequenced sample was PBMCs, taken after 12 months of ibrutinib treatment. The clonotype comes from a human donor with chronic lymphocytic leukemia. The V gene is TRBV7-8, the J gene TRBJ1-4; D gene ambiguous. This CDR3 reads CASSLAHVRIWKLFF. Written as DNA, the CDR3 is TGTGCCAGCAGCTTAGCGCACGTAAGGATTTGGAAACTGTTTTTT. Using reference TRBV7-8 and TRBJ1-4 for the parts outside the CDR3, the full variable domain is GAGVSQSPRYKVAKRGQDVALRCDPISGHVSLFWYQQALGQGPEFLTYFQNEAQLDKSGLPSDRFFAERPEGSVSTLKIQRTQQEDSAVYLCASSLAHVRIWKLFFGSGTQLSVL.